The rows below give T cell receptor beta chains drawn from one sample of a study of identical twins. MiXCR was run by TCRdb on the 5' RACE reads, yielding one entry per CDR3 protein. The sample lists about 520,000 distinct CDR3 sequences; around 20% were seen once. The same sample was also used in a study of T cells expressing NK-cell markers.

The specimen sequenced was CD4+ T cells sorted from blood. These receptors originate from a woman younger than 35 in good health. CDR3s include the opening cysteine and the closing phenylalanine or tryptophan. Size tells how often a clone was seen (once, few, many) or the class of an expanded clone, and some rows leave it out.

CASRHLQGNSYTF	13	TRBV7-9	TRBJ1-2	-
CASSKPAAGLTSNEQFF	17	TRBV21-1	TRBJ2-1	-
CASSRRDGTEKLFF	14	TRBV7-9	TRBJ1-4	-
CSARVLENSHNSPLHF	16	TRBV20-1	TRBJ1-6	few
CATSRDRDRRITNEKLFF	18	TRBV15	TRBJ1-4	few
CASSLRSTEAFF	12	TRBV12-3/TRBV12-4	TRBJ1-1	many
CASSIKGSRDEQFF	14	TRBV7-2	TRBJ2-1	few
CSASRYTGPYEQYF	14	TRBV20-1	TRBJ2-7	-
CASTPARTGPNTEAFF	16	TRBV12-3/TRBV12-4	TRBJ1-1	-
CSVSLNPGLKDTQYF	15	TRBV29-1	TRBJ2-3	few
CATQPPYWRGANNEQFF	17	TRBV19	TRBJ2-1	-
CAIGLAGGDTQYF	13	TRBV7-2	TRBJ2-3	-
CASVRGGGTYNEQFF	15	TRBV5-6	TRBJ2-1	-
CASSPFGEKLFF	12	TRBV12-3/TRBV12-4	TRBJ1-4	-
CASSVAMGTEQYF	13	TRBV9	TRBJ2-7	few
CASSVNRELFF	11	TRBV25-1	TRBJ2-2	few
CAISAGPANTGELFF	15	TRBV10-3	TRBJ2-2	few
CASSPGPQSGELFF	14	TRBV5-5	TRBJ2-2	once
CATSDLGRDNEQFF	14	TRBV24-1	TRBJ2-1	-
CASSILAGAEDTQYF	15	TRBV19	TRBJ2-3	-
CASSLLAGGPSQETQYF	17	TRBV11-2	TRBJ2-5	few
CSAFKLVGEQYF	12	TRBV20-1	TRBJ2-7	-
CSVHRGSYNEQFF	13	TRBV29-1	TRBJ2-1	-
CASSQVERNEQFF	13	TRBV4-2	TRBJ2-1	-
CSETPRRNYGYTF	13	TRBV29-1	TRBJ1-2	few
CASSIGQGDGYTF	13	TRBV19	TRBJ1-2	-
CAISESALTRGYGYTF	16	TRBV10-3	TRBJ1-2	few
CASSQGTANTGELFF	15	TRBV4-2	TRBJ2-2	-
CASSESRGLASTDTQYF	17	TRBV10-1	TRBJ2-3	-
CASTGGLETQYF	12	TRBV5-1	TRBJ2-5	many
CSAIRAGTTNEKLFF	15	TRBV20-1	TRBJ1-4	few
CASSELTGVSSPLHF	15	TRBV2	TRBJ1-6	few
CSVERRVTGNYGYTF	15	TRBV29-1	TRBJ1-2	few
CSARDLTSGGSYNEQFF	17	TRBV20-1	TRBJ2-1	-
CASSSPDRGSEQYF	14	TRBV6-5	TRBJ2-7	-